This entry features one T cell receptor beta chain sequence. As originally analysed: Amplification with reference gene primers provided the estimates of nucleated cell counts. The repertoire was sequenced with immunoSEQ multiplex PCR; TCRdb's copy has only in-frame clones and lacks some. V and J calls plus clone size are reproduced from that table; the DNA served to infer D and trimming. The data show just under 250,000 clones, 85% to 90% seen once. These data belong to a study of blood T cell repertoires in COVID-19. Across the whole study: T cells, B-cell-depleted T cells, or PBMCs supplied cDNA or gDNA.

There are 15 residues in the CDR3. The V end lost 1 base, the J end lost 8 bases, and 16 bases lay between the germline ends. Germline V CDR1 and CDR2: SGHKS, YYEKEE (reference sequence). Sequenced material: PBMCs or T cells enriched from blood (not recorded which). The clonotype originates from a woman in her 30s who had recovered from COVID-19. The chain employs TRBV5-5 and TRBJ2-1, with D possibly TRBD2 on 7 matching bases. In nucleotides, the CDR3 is TGTGCCAGCAGCTTGCTTGGGGGGGCAGGGGATGAGCAGTTCTTC. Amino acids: CASSLLGGAGDEQFF.